The source of this TCR beta chain is a study of cytomegalovirus exposure and HLA in healthy donors. The overall study: Falling in the Caucasian-associated ancestry cluster were about four fifths of approximately 410 genotyped donors.

About this clone: Its antigen is undetermined.

The PCR used 60 Vbeta and 13 Jbeta primers. Repertoires were generated with immunoSEQ multiplex PCR, while TCRdb's copy carries only in-frame clones and drops some. The sample lists 160,000 or so clones, less than 90% occurring once. This CDR3 is 14 amino acids long. CDR1 is MDHEN and CDR2 is SYDVKM in the germline V gene. Trimming stripped 6 bases from V and 5 bases from J, with 15 bases between. General study findings and limits: Most observed TCR sequences were rare, whereas some public TCRs were detected in many donors. An ancestry cluster, one associated with Asian ancestry, reportedly showed fewer N-insertions than the 666-donor mean in a later analysis.

The V and J genes are TRBV28 and TRBJ2-3, with D perhaps TRBD2 (5 bases). The sample comprised PBMCs. This sequence originates from a woman under 30 in good health and CMV-seronegative. CDR3 region: CASSRALSVDTQYF. The CDR3 coding sequence is TGTGCCAGCAGCCGCGCCCTTAGCGTAGATACGCAGTATTTT. The full variable domain, in which reference TRBV28 and TRBJ2-3 provide the parts outside the CDR3, is DVKVTQSSRYLVKRTGEKVFLECVQDMDHENMFWYRQDPGLGLRLIYFSYDVKMKEKGDIPEGYSVSREKKERFSLILESASTNQTSMYLCASSRALSVDTQYFGPGTRLTVL.